This entry is about one T cell receptor (beta chain). Its antigen remains unknown. The record originates from a study of cytomegalovirus exposure and HLA in healthy donors. Study outcomes and limitations: Sequencing depth roughly uniform across donors was assumed in presence/absence analyses. Donor immune exposure was known only as CMV serostatus. An apparent linkage of common viral pathogens to several of the most significant clusters emerged in a later analysis.

The primer mix had 60 Vbeta and 13 Jbeta primers. Assay used: immunoSEQ multiplex PCR; TCRdb lists only in-frame clones, some missing. The table records around 92,000 clones, roughly 80% of them present only once. The CDR3 sequence is 12 residues long. Germline V gene sequence: CDR1 SNHLY, CDR2 FYNNEI. V was shortened by 6 bases and J by 1 base, with 7 bases between the two germline ends. J is TRBJ2-7 and V is TRBV2; TRBD1 might be the D (6 bases). This TCR came from a girl aged 2 to 10 in good health and CMV-seropositive. Sequencing was done on a sample of PBMCs. As DNA, the CDR3 is TGTGCCAGCAGCGGGACATCCTACGAGCAGTACTTC. Translating gives CASSGTSYEQYF.